This T cell receptor (beta chain) was sequenced during a study of blood T cell repertoires in COVID-19. The wider study: The study drew acute and convalescent COVID-19 samples from the United States, Italy and Spain. T cells, B-cell-depleted T cells, or PBMCs supplied cDNA or gDNA.

V lost 2 bases, J lost 4 bases, and 7 bases lay in between. The CDR3 is 13 residues long. Germline V gives CDR1 SGHTS, CDR2 YDEGEE. Original data processing: Reference gene primer amplification yielded estimated nucleated cell counts. Produced via immunoSEQ multiplex PCR; TCRdb's table is partial and in-frame only. From that table come the V and J calls and clone size; the DNA was used to work out D and trimming. The sample holds over 85,000 clones, about 90% seen once. This TCR derives from a male donor with acute or convalescent COVID-19. The J gene is TRBJ2-1, the V gene TRBV5-8, with D tentatively TRBD1 (6 bases). Sequenced sample: peripheral blood. The CDR3 spells CASSFGQYNEQFF. For the CDR3, the DNA is TGTGCCAGCAGCTTCGGACAGTACAATGAGCAGTTCTTC.